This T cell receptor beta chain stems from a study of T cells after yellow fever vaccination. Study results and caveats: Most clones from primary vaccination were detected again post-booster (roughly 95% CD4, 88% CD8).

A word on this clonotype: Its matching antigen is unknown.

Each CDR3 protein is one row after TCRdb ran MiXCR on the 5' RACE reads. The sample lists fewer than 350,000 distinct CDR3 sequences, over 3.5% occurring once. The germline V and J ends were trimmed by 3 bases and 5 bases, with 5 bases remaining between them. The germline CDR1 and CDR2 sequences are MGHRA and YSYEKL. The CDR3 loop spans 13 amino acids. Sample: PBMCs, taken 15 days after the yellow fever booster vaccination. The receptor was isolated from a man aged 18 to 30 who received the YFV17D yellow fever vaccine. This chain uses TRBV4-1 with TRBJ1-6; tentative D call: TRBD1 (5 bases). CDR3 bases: TGCGCCAGCAGCCAGGGACATAATTCACCCCTCCACTTT. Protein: CASSQGHNSPLHF.